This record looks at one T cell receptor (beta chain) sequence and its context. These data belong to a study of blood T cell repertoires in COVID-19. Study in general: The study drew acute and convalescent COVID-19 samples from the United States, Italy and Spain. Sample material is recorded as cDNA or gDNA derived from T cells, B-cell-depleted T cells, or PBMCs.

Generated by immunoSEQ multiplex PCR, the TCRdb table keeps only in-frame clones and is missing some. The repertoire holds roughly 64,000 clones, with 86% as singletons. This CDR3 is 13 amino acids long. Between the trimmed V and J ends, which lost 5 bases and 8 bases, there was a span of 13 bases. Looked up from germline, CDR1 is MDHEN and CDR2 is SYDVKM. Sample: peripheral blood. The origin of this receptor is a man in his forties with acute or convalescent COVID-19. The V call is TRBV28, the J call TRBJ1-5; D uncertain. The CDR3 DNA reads TGTGCCAGCAGTCGTGAATCGGTTGAGCCCCAGCATTTT. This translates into CASSRESVEPQHF.